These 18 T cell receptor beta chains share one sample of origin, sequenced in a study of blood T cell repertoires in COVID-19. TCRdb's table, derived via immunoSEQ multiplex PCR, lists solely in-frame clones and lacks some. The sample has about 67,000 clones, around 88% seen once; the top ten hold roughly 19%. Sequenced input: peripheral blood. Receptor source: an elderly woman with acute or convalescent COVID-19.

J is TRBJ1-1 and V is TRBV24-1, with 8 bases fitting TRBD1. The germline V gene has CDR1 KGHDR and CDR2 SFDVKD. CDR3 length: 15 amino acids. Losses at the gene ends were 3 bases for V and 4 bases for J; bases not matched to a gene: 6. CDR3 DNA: TGTGCCACCAGTGATCCCCGACAGGGGAGCACTGAAGCTTTCTTT. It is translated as CATSDPRQGSTEAFF.

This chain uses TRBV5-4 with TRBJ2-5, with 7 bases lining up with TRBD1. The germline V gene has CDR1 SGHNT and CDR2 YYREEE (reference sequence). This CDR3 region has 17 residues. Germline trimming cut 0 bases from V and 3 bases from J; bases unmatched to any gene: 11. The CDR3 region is CASSLVGWGQHKETQYF. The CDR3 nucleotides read TGTGCCAGCAGCTTGGTGGGGTGGGGACAGCATAAAGAGACCCAGTACTTC. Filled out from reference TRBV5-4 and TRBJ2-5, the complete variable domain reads ETGVTQSPTHLIKTRGQQVTLRCSSQSGHNTVSWYQQALGQGPQFIFQYYREEENGRGNFPPRFSGLQFPNYSSELNVNALELDDSALYLCASSLVGWGQHKETQYFGPGTRLLVL.

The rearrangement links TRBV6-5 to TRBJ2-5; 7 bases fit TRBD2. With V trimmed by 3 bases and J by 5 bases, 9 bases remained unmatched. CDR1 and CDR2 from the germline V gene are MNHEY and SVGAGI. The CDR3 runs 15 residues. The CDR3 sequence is CASSYFRAGQETQYF. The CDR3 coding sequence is TGTGCCAGCAGTTATTTTCGAGCGGGGCAGGAGACCCAGTACTTC.

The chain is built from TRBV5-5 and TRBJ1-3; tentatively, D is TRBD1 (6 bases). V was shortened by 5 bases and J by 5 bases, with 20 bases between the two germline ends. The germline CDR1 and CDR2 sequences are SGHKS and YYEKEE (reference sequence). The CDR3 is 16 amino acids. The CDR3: CASRGASSLNRNTIYF. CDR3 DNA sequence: TGTGCCAGCAGGGGGGCTTCCTCCCTAAACCGAAACACCATATATTTT.

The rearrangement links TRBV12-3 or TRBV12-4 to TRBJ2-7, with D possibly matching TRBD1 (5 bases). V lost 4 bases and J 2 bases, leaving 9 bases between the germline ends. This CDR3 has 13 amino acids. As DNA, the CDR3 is TGTGCCAGCAGTTCCCCGACAGCCTACGAGCAGTACTTC. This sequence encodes CASSSPTAYEQYF.

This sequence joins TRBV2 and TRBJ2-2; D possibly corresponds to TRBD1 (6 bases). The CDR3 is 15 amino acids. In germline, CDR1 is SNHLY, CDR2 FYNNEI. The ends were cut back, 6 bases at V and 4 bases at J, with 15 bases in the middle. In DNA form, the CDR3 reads TGTGCCAGCAGGGCACCGGGACATAGCACCGGGGAGCTGTTTTTT. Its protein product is CASRAPGHSTGELFF.

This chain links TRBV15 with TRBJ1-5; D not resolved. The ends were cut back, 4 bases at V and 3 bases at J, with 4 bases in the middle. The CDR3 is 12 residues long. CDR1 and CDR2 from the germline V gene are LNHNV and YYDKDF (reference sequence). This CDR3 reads CATSTLNQPQHF. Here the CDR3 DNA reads TGTGCCACCAGCACCCTCAATCAGCCCCAGCATTTT.

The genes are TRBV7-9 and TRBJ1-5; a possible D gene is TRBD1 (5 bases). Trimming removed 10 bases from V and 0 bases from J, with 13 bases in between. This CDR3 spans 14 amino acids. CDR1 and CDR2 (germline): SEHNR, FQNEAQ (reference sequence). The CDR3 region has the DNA TGTGCCACCCTGACAGCGTATAGCAATCAGCCCCAGCATTTT. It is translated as CATLTAYSNQPQHF.

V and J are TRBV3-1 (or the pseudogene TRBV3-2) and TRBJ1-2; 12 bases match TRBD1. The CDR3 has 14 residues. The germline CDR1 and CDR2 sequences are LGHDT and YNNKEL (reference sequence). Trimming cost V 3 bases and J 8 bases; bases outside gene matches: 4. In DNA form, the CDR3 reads TGTGCCAGCAGCCACCGGGACAGGGGGCGAGGCTACACCTTC. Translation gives CASSHRDRGRGYTF.

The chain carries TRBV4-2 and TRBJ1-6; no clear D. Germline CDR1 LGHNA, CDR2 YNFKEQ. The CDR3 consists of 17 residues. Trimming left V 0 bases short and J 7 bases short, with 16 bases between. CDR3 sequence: CASSQDPRFSGNSPLHF. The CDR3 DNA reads TGTGCCAGCAGCCAAGATCCCCGATTTTCGGGGAATTCACCCCTCCACTTT.

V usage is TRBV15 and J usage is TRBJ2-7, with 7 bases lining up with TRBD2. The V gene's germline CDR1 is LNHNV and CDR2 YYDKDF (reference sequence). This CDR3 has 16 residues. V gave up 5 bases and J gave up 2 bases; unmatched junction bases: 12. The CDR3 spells CATSGGRVLHAYEQYF. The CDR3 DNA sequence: TGTGCCACCAGCGGGGGGAGGGTACTCCACGCCTACGAGCAGTACTTC.

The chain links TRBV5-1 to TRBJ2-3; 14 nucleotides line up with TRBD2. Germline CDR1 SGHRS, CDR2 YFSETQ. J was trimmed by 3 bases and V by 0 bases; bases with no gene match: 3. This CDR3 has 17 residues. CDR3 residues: CASSLGGTSGSTDTQYF. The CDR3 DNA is TGCGCCAGCAGCTTGGGGGGGACTAGCGGGAGTACAGATACGCAGTATTTT. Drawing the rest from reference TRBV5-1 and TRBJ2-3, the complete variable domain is KAGVTQTPRYLIKTRGQQVTLSCSPISGHRSVSWYQQTPGQGLQFLFEYFSETQRNKGNFPGRFSGRQFSNSRSEMNVSTLELGDSALYLCASSLGGTSGSTDTQYFGPGTRLTVL.

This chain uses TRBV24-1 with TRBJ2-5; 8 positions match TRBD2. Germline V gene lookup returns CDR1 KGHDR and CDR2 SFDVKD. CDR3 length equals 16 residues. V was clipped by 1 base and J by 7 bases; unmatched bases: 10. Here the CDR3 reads CATSDFKRGKKGTQYF. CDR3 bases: TGTGCCACCAGTGATTTCAAGCGGGGGAAGAAAGGGACCCAGTACTTC.

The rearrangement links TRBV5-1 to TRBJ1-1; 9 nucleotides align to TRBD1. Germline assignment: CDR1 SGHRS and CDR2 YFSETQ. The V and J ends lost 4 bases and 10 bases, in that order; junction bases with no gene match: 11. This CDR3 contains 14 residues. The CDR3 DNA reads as TGCGCCAGCAGCCAGTCGGGACAGGGAGGGGGAGCTTTCTTT. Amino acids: CASSQSGQGGGAFF.

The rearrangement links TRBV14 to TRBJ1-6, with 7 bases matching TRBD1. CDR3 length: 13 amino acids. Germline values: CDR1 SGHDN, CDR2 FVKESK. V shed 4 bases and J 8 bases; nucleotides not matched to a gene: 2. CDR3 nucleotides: TGTGCCAGCAGCCGACAGGGTTATTCACCCCTCCACTTT. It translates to CASSRQGYSPLHF.

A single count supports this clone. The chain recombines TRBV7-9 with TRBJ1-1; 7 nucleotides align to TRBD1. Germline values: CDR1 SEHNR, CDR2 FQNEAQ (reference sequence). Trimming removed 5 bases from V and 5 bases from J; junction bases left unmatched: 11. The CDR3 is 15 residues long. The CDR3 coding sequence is TGTGCCAGCAGCCCTTGGAGTGGACAGGTGACTGAAGCTTTCTTT. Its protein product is CASSPWSGQVTEAFF.

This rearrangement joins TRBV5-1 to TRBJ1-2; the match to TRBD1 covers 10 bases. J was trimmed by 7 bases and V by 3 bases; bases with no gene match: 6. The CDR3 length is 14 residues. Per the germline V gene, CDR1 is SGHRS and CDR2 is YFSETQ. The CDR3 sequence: CASSSGTGEGGYTF. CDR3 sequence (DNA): TGCGCCAGCAGCTCAGGGACAGGGGAGGGTGGCTACACCTTC.

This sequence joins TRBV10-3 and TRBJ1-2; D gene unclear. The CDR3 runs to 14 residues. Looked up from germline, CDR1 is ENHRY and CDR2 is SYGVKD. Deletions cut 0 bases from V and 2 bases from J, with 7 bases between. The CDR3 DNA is TGTGCCATCAGTGAGTCTAGCGGCAACTATGGCTACACCTTC. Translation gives CAISESSGNYGYTF.